This paragraph reports one TCR beta chain. This record comes from a study of blood T cell repertoires in COVID-19. Study-level background: Sites across the United States, Italy and Spain contributed samples from acute and convalescent COVID-19. The analysed material was cDNA or gDNA that came from T cells, B-cell-depleted T cells, or PBMCs.

Germline V gene lookup returns CDR1 GTSNPN and CDR2 SVGIG (reference sequence). This CDR3 is built from 10 residues. V was trimmed by 2 bases and J by 7 bases, leaving 5 bases between them. The table came from immunoSEQ multiplex PCR; TCRdb's copy has only in-frame clones and leaves some out. The sample holds approximately 120,000 clones, approximately 80% seen once. Sequencing used peripheral blood. The gene calls are TRBV30 and TRBJ2-5, with a possible D match to TRBD2 (5 bases). The TCR sequence derives from a woman aged 80 or over with active or convalescent COVID-19. The CDR3 is CAWSSGTQYF. The CDR3, as DNA: TGTGCCTGGAGTAGCGGGACCCAGTACTTC.